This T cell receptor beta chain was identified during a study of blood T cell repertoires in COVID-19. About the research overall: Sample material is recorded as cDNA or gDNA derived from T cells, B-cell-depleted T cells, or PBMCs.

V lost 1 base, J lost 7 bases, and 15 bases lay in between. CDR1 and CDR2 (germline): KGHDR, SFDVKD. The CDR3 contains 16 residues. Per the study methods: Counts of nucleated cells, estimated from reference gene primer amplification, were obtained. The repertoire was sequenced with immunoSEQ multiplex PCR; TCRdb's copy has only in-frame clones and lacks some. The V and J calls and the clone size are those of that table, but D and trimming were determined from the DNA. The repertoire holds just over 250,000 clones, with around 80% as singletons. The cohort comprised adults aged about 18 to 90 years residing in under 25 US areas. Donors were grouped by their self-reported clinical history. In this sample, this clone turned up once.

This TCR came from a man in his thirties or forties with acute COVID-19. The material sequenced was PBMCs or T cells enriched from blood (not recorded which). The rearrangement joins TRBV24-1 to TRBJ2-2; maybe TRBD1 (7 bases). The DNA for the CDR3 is TGTGCCACCAGTGATTTTAGGCAGGGGGGCGACGGGGAGCTGTTTTTT. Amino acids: CATSDFRQGGDGELFF.